This T cell receptor (beta chain) is from a study of blood T cell repertoires in COVID-19. Study-wide context: The United States, Italy and Spain were the sources of the acute and convalescent COVID-19 samples.

The V gene end was trimmed by 4 bases and the J gene end by 2 bases; junction bases not matched to a gene: 6. The germline gives CDR1 SGHRS, CDR2 YFSETQ. The CDR3 length is 15 residues. Assay: immunoSEQ multiplex PCR; the TCRdb copy retains only in-frame clones and omits some. The sample shows roughly 430,000 clones, roughly 86% of them seen only once. Sequencing input: PBMCs or T cells enriched from blood (not recorded which). The J gene is TRBJ1-3, the V gene TRBV5-1; the match to TRBD1 covers 7 bases. This TCR came from a woman aged 40 to 49 with acute COVID-19. The DNA of the CDR3 is TGCGCCAGCAGCCACAACAGGGGACCTGGAAACACCATATATTTT. Amino acids: CASSHNRGPGNTIYF.